This T cell receptor (beta chain) was documented in a study of shared clonotypes between healthy human individuals. Libraries were prepared by immunoSEQ multiplex PCR; TCRdb keeps only in-frame clonotypes and omits some of them. The table includes 2 million to 2.5 million clones, just under 95% detected once. Germline V CDR1 and CDR2: SGHDN, FVKESK. With 5 bases removed from V and 6 bases from J, the gap between germline ends came to 8 bases. The CDR3 length is 11 residues. V is TRBV14 and J is TRBJ2-7; D gene ambiguous. This TCR was sampled from a man between 18 and 29 years old in good health. Some clones in this sample may be carry-over from other donors' samples. Material for sequencing was naive CD4+ T cells from PBMCs. Subset meaning: CD45RA+ positively selected. The DNA for the CDR3 is TGTGCCAGCAGCTCAGCCGGCGAGCAGTACTTC. Amino acids: CASSSAGEQYF.